The clone carrying this T cell receptor (beta chain) showed up many times. Its cognate antigen is unknown. In the study's own analysis: What underpinned the distant-metastasis classifier for papillary thyroid cancer was the set of CDR3 differences across clinicopathological groups. TCRdb reanalyzed the PCR reads via MiXCR. TCRdb's processing, not the study's, gives the V and J calls here. The repertoire holds approximately 14,000 clones, with 25% to 30% as singletons. The data belong to a study of metastatic and nonmetastatic thyroid tumors. Overall study context: It was across blood and tumor or nodule tissue from malignant and benign thyroid patients that repertoires were compared. Study findings and constraints: Reported TCR beta diversity, measured in blood and tumor, was significantly higher for malignant thyroid tumors than for benign nodules.

The CDR3 has 14 residues. V lost 5 bases and J lost 1, with 11 bases in between. Germline CDR1 reads SGHNT; CDR2 reads YENEEA. Prior to thyroid surgery, none of the patients had received any treatment. The sample consisted of blood. The chain combines TRBV11-3 with TRBJ1-1; D is perhaps TRBD1 (6 bases). The clonotype originates from a female donor with papillary thyroid cancer or a benign thyroid nodule (not recorded which). Some clones in this sample may be carry-over from other donors' samples. The DNA of the CDR3 is TGTGCCAGCAGCCTCGGGGGCCCGAACACTGAAGCTTTCTTT. Protein product: CASSLGGPNTEAFF. Looking up the rest from reference TRBV11-3 and TRBJ1-1 gives the full variable domain: EAGVVQSPRYKIIEKKQPVAFWCNPISGHNTLYWYLQNLGQGPELLIRYENEEAVDDSQLPKDRFSAERLKGVDSTLKIQPAELGDSAVYLCASSLGGPNTEAFFGQGTRLTVV.